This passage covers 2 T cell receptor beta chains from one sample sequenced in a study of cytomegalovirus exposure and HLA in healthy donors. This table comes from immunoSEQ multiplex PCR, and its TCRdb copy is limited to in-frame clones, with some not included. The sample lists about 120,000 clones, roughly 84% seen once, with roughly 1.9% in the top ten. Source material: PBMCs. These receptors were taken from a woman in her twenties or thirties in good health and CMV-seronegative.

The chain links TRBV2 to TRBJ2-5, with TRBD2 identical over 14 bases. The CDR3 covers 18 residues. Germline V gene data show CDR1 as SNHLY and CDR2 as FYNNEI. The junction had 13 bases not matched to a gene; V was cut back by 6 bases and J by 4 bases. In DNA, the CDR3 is TGTGCCAGCAGGAGCAGGACTAGCGGGAGGTTGTCGGTAGAGACCCAGTACTTC. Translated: CASRSRTSGRLSVETQYF.

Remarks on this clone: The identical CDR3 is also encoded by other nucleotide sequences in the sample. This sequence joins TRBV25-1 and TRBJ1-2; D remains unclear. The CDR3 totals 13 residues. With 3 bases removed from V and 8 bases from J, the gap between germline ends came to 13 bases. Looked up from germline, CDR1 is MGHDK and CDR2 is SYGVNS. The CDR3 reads CASSDRRGQGYTF. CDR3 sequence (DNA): TGTGCCAGCAGTGATCGACGAGGGCAGGGCTACACCTTC.